This T cell receptor beta chain was identified during a study of cytomegalovirus exposure and HLA in healthy donors (dated by TCRdb to 2016 to 2017). The study in broad terms: An earlier analysis of approximately 600 of the donors reported more than 250 Gb of sequence data and 100 million to 130 million unique TCR beta sequences from about 179 million T cells. In addition to the first cohort of around 670 subjects, a separate validation cohort of 120 different subjects was used. The T cell repertoires of around 670 subjects were profiled by immunosequencing and related to cytomegalovirus serostatus. Of the roughly 390 genotyped donors, approximately 82% fell in the genetic ancestry cluster associated with self-reported Caucasian donors. Among some 410 genotyped donors of the cohort, an average of approximately 250,000 unique TCR beta nucleotide sequences were sequenced per donor, roughly 20% of them non-productive. HLA typing included class I and class II loci at four-digit resolution. Rather than drawing on any new phenotypic data, the later analysis identified candidate immune exposures from TCR beta sequences and the way those sequences occurred across donors. Four or five DR-DQ haplotypes were handled as single units for association and clustering because linkage in the cohort was strong. About 320 gigabases of sequencing data and 78 million or so unique TCR sequences were included in an early release covering several hundred HLA-typed donors. The study aimed to test whether cataloging public T cell receptors could reveal signatures of past pathogen exposure. The number of typed donors differed by locus: about 620-640 for A, B, C, DRB1 and DQB1; roughly 510 for DQA1; 606 for DPA1; and 400 to 480 for DPB1. A later analysis re-analyzed previously published TCR beta repertoires from roughly 690 donors and added high-resolution HLA genotyping to study TCR occurrence patterns. Donor age, sex, ethnicity and CMV serostatus were compiled alongside the repertoire data. A later genetic analysis took genome-wide SNP genotypes for about three fifths of the roughly 700 donors and used that subset as a discovery cohort. Every repertoire in the discovery cohort had been generated on one and the same sequencing platform. In an earlier analysis of a few hundred of the donors, high-throughput TCR beta sequencing was used to judge whether each TCR beta V gene segment behaved as functional or pseudogenic. High-throughput TCR immunosequencing, statistical association of individual TCRs with disease status, and machine learning were combined to predict cytomegalovirus infection status. Study-wide conclusions, independent of this receptor: CMV serostatus was the only immune exposure information available for the cohort. Several of the top co-occurrence clusters appeared to be linked to parvovirus B19, influenza, CMV and Epstein-Barr virus, according to a later analysis. The presence/absence analyses assumed that sequencing depth was roughly uniform across donors, and that assumption may not be true. A later analysis found that HLA-associated TCR beta chains were more clonally expanded and had lower generation probabilities than equally common non-associated chains. When HLA alleles, especially DR and DQ, strongly co-occurred, TCR associations were difficult to assign to individual alleles. The classifier was reported to diagnose cytomegalovirus status with high specificity and sensitivity in both the original and validation cohorts. According to a later analysis, most CMV-associated TCR beta chains appeared to be HLA-restricted, and the HLA associations seemed to be driven largely by CMV exposure. It was suggested by the authors that the approach could potentially be generalized to other disease states and immunological phenotypes. Compared with the 666-donor mean, donors in an Asian-associated ancestry cluster had fewer N-insertions in productive TCRs, according to a later genetic analysis. While some public TCRs were present in many individuals, most TCR sequences turned up only very rarely across donors. Linkage disequilibrium might explain the correlated functional status among segregating V segments, but an unknown experimental factor could not be ruled out. Only TCR beta chains were sequenced in this cohort, and the absence of alpha or paired-chain data limited detectable features. A few of the identified cytomegalovirus-associated TCR beta chains were confirmed in vitro to be specific for cytomegalovirus antigens. Some IMGT-functional V segments, including TRBV6-2 and TRBV6-3, could not be distinguished by the 87-base-pair reads and were therefore excluded. An association between a missense DCLRE1C variant and V-gene and J-gene trimming of TCR beta chains was found in a later genetic analysis and replicated in an independent cohort. At a false discovery rate of 0.05, a later analysis linked 15,000 to 20,000 TCR beta sequences to specific HLA alleles. In a later analysis, TCR association rates were found to vary across HLA loci, with the most associated TCRs seen for DRB1 alleles and the fewest for HLA-C alleles. A further reported finding was that TCR beta sequences accurately predicted the HLA-A and HLA-B alleles for most subjects in the first cohort. Fewer than 20 rarely observed V segments, including chromosome 9 orphons, were excluded from the earlier analysis of approximately 500 of the donors because counts were too low. The study listed 150 to 200 TCR beta chains as associated with cytomegalovirus. Because some donors lacked HLA typing at each locus, the association tests relied only on the typed subset. A cluster of highly shared sequence variants was judged likely to represent a technical artifact of the sequencing pipeline. In an earlier analysis of around 600 of the donors, most TCR beta V segments appeared in productive rearrangements about 90% or about 30% of the time, broadly matching IMGT annotations.

Counted from cysteine to phenylalanine, this CDR3 has 19 amino acids. The DNA shown is the 57-base CDR3, in frame from base 1. Reading the germline V gene gives CDR1 SGHVS and CDR2 FNYEAQ. The junction shows trimming of 5 bases on V and 5 bases on J, and the gene matches do not reach 16 bases of it. Concerning this clone itself: Its antigen is unknown. Qualities for individual bases were not recorded, and no much larger clone is one base off.

The library was produced with the immunoSEQ multiplex PCR assay. A mixture of 60 forward primers for TCR Vbeta segments and 13 reverse primers for TCR Jbeta segments was used in the multiplex PCR. Amplification of the CDR3 region of rearranged TCR beta genes was performed with a multiplex PCR assay on genomic DNA. The amplified TCR beta libraries were sequenced on the Illumina HiSeq System as 87-base-pair reads. As for the authors' bioinformatics: Across the 670 or so repertoires, a later analysis counted 78 million or so unique TCR beta chains, roughly 11 million of which were shared by at least two donors. Raw reads were error-corrected and collapsed into unique sequences by a nearest-neighbor algorithm in which closely related sequences were merged to remove PCR and sequencing errors. Alignment of CDR3 sequences to IMGT reference sequences was used to assign V, D and J gene segments. For a sequence to be retained, a match of at least six nucleotides to both a V gene segment and a J gene segment was required. Rearrangements were called productive when the CDR3 lacked stop codons and stayed in frame with V and J; all others were non-productive. Following IMGT convention, CDR3 was defined as the stretch from the second conserved V-encoded cysteine up to the conserved J-encoded phenylalanine. The earlier analysis of some 580 of the donors excluded any sequence lacking an unambiguous match to a single V gene segment. An earlier analysis of a few hundred of the donors called V segments functional above 56.7% productive rearrangements and segregating when the between-donor standard deviation exceeded 5%. A statistical classification framework was built for diagnosing cytomegalovirus status from the catalog of TCR beta chain sequences. In a later analysis, TCR nucleotide sequences were compared against IMGT/GENE-DB human TR gene sequences so that V and J genes could be assigned. A later analysis assigned CDR3 sequences and most-parsimonious VDJ recombination scenarios with the TCRdist pipeline. In a later analysis, every TCR beta chain was defined by the combination of its CDR3 amino acid sequence and its V-gene family, and reads without a unique V-gene family were dropped. A later analysis removed roughly 590 highly shared, low-generation-probability nucleotide sequences to deal with suspected cross-contamination and a sequencing artifact. A later analysis calculated a clonal expansion index for each public chain from normalized within-repertoire ranks of inferred template counts. A later analysis computed generation probabilities with a VDJ recombination model fitted to out-of-frame rearrangements, and checked the results against IGoR. In a later analysis, TCR-TCR, TCR-HLA and TCR-CMV co-occurrence was scored with hypergeometric tests, and a repertoire-size bias correction was applied to TCR pairs. To estimate false discovery rates, a later analysis permuted the HLA or CMV assignments 20 times. In a later analysis, co-occurring TCRs were grouped with DBSCAN, and TCRdist sequence similarity was added when clustering was performed within HLA-allele-positive subsets. Repertoires with fewer than 30,000 or more than 120,000 public chains were left out of co-occurrence clustering, as were several repertoires with anomalous nucleotide sharing. TCRdb took this table from immuneACCESS and kept in-frame rearrangements with V and J called. Such tables lack part of the clones; where checked against another copy, unresolved V genes explain under half of the gap, and the rest is unexplained. V and J calls and clone size are given by that table; D and trimming were obtained from the DNA. A total of hundreds of thousands of clones appear in this sample, about 90% of them only once. The leading ten clones occupy about 2% of the sample.

The cohort comprised fewer than 700 healthy bone marrow donors. All cohort members were sampled while nominally healthy, although unrecorded immune exposures were likely present. The donor was CMV seronegative and was included in the group of around 320 seronegative cohort members. Every donor gave a peripheral blood sample, and the peripheral blood mononuclear cells from that sample were used for TCR beta sequencing. Genomic DNA extraction from the blood cell samples was performed with the Qiagen DNeasy Blood Extraction Kit. Sequenced material: PBMCs. The chain is made from TRBV7-6 and TRBJ2-1, and TRBD2 matches 12 of the central bases. The receptor was derived from a woman aged 18-35 years in good health and CMV-seronegative. Here the CDR3 is given as CASSVPLAGGPVYNNEQFF. The nucleotide sequence reads as follows: TGTGCCAGCAGCGTACCTCTAGCGGGGGGGCCGGTCTACAACAATGAGCAGTTCTTC.